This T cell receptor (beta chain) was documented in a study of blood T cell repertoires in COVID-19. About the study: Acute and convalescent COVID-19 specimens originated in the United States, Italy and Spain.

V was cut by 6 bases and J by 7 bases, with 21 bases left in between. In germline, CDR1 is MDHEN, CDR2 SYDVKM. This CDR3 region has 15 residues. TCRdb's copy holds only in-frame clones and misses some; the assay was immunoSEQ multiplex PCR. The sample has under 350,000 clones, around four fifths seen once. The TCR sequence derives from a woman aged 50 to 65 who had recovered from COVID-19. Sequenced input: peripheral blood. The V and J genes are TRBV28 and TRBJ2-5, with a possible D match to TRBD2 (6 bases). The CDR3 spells CASSHPGERRGTQYF. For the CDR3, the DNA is TGTGCCAGCAGCCACCCCGGGGAGCGGAGGGGGACCCAGTACTTC.